Included here is one TCR beta chain sequence, with context. The antigen remains undetermined. The data are from a study of graft-versus-host responses after intestinal transplantation. Produced via immunoSEQ multiplex PCR; TCRdb's table is partial and in-frame only. Here the sample spans 150,000 or so clones, approximately 91% being singletons. From germline, CDR1 is WSHSY and CDR2 SAAADI. V was cut by 1 base and J by 7 bases, with 7 bases left in between. CDR3 length equals 12 residues. The TCR comes from a human donor who received an intestinal transplant. The source was unstimulated CD4+ T cells sorted from spleen or lymph node cells, collected before intestinal transplant. This sequence joins TRBV10-2 and TRBJ1-1; D gene uncertain. The CDR3 reads CASSEWSDEAFF. The DNA of the CDR3 is TGCGCCAGCAGTGAGTGGTCGGATGAAGCTTTCTTT.